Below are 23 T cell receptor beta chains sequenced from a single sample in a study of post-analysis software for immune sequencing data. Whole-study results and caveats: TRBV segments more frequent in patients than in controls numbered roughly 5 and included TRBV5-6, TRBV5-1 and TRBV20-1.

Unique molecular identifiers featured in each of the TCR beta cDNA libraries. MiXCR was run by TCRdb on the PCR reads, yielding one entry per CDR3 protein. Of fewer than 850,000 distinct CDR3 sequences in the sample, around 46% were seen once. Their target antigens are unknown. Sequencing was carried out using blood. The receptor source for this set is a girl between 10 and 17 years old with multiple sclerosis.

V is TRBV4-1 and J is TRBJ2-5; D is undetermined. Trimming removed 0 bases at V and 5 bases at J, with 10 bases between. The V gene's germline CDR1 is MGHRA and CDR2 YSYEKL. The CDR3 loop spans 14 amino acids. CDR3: CASSQDNGEETQYF. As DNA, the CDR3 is TGCGCCAGCAGCCAAGACAACGGAGAGGAGACCCAGTACTTC.

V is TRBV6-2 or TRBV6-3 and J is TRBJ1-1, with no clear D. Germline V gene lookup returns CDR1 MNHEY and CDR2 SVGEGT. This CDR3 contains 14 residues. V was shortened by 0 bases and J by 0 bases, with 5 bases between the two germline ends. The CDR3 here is CASSYSYMNTEAFF. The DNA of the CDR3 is TGTGCCAGCAGTTACTCTTACATGAACACTGAAGCTTTCTTT.

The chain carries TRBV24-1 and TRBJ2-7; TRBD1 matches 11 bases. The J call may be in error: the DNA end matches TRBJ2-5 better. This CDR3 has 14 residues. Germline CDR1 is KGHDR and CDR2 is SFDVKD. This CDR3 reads CATMSGTGGETQYF. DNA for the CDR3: TGTGCCACCATGTCCGGGACAGGGGGAGAGACCCAGTACTTC.

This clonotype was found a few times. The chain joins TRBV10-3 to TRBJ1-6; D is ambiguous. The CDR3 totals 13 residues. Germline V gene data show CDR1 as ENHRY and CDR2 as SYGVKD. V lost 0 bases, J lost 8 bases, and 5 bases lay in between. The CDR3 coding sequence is TGTGCCATCAGTGAGTCTCTGGATTCACCCCTCCACTTT. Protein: CAISESLDSPLHF.

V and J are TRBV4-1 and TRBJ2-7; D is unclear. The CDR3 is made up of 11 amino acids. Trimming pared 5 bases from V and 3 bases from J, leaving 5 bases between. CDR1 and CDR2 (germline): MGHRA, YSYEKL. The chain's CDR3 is CASSDIYEQYF. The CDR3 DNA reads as TGCGCCAGCAGCGATATCTACGAGCAGTACTTC.

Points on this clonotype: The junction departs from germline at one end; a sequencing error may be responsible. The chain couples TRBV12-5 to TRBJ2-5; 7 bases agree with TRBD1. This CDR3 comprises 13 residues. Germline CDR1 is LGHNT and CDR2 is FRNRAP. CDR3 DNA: TGTGCTAGCGGTTGGGGACAGCAAGAGACCCAGTACTTC. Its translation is CASGWGQQETQYF.

The CDR3 here is CASSGSLAGEQFF. As DNA, the CDR3 is TGTGCCAGCAGTGGAAGTCTAGCGGGTGAGCAGTTCTTC. This rearrangement joins TRBV27 to TRBJ2-1; TRBD2 matches 8 bases. This CDR3 has 13 residues. Germline V gene lookup returns CDR1 MNHEY and CDR2 SMNVEV (reference sequence). The J segment lost 9 bases and the V segment lost 5 bases, leaving 6 bases of the junction unmatched.

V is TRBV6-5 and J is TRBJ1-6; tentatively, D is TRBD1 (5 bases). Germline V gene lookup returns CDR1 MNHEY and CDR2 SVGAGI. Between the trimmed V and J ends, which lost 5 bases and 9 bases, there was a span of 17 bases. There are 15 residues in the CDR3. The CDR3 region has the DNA TGTGCCAGCAGTCAATCAGGGATTATGGGTTCACCCCTCCACTTT. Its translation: CASSQSGIMGSPLHF.

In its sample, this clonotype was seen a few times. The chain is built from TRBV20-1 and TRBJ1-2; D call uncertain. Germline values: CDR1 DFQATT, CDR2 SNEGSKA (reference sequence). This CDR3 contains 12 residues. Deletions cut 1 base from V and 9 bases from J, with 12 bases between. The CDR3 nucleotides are TGCAGTGCTAGAGTAGCCTTTGGTCGCTACACCTTC. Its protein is CSARVAFGRYTF.

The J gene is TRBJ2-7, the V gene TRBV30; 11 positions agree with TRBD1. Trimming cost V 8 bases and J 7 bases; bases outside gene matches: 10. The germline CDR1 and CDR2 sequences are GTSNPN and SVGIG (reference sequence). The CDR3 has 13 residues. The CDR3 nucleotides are TGTGCCGGCCGGACAGGGGGCAGAGGTGAGCAGTACTTC. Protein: CAGRTGGRGEQYF.

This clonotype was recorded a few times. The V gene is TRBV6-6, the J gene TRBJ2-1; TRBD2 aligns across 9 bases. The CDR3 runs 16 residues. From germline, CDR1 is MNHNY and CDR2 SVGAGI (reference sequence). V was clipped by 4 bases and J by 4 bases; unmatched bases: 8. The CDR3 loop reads CASSFRLAEPYNEQFF. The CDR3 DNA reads TGTGCCAGCAGTTTCCGACTAGCGGAGCCATACAATGAGCAGTTCTTC.

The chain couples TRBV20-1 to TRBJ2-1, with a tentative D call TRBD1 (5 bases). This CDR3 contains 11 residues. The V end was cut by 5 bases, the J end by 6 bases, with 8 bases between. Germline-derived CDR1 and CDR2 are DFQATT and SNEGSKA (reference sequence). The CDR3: CSAWGRNEQFF. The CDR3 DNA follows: TGCAGTGCTTGGGGCCGCAATGAGCAGTTCTTC.

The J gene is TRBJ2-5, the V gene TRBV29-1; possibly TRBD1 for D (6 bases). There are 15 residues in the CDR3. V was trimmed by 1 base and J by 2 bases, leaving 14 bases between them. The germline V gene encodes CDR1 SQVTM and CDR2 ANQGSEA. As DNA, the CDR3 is TGCAGCGTTGAAGGGGACACTAAGAGTCAAGAGACCCAGTACTTC. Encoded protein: CSVEGDTKSQETQYF.

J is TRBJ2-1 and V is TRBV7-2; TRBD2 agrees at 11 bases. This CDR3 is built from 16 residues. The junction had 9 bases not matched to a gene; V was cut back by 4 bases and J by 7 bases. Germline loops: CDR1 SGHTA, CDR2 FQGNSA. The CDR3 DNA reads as TGTGCCAGCAGCTATATAGCGGGAGGGTCGGGGAATGAGCAGTTCTTC. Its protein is CASSYIAGGSGNEQFF. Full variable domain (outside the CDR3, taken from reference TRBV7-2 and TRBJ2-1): GAGVSQSPSNKVTEKGKDVELRCDPISGHTALYWYRQSLGQGLEFLIYFQGNSAPDKSGLPSDRFSAERTGGSVSTLTIQRTQQEDSAVYLCASSYIAGGSGNEQFFGPGTRLTVL.

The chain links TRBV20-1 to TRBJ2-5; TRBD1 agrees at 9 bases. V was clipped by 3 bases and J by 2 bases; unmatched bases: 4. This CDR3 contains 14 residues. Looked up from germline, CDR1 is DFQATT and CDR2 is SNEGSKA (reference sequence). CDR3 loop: CSASGTGKQETQYF. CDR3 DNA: TGCAGTGCTAGTGGGACAGGGAAACAAGAGACCCAGTACTTC.

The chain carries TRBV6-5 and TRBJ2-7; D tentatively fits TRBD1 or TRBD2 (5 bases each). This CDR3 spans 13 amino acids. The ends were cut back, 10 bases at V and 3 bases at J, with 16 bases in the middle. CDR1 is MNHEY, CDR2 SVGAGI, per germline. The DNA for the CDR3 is TGTGCCACCGCCGGGACCGAGGACTACGAGCAGTACTTC. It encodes CATAGTEDYEQYF.

Here the CDR3 DNA reads TGTGCCAGCAGCCAACAACCCGGGGGGGAACTCTATGGCTACACCTTC. As protein: CASSQQPGGELYGYTF. The J gene is TRBJ1-2, the V gene TRBV3-1; tentative D call: TRBD1 (5 bases). The CDR3 covers 16 residues. Germline CDR1 is LGHDT and CDR2 is YNNKEL (reference sequence). Trimming shortened V by 2 bases and J by 4 bases, and 17 bases separated the two germline ends.

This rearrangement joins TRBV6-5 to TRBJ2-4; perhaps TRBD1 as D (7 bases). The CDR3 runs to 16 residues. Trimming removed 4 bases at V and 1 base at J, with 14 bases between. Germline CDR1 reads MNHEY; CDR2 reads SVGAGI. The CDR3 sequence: CASSSRAGGAKNIQYF. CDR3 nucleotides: TGTGCCAGCAGTTCTAGGGCAGGGGGGGCCAAAAACATTCAGTACTTC.

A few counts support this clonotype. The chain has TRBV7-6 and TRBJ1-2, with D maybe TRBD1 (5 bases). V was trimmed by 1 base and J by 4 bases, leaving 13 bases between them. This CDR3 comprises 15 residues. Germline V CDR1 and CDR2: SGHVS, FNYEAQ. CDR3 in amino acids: CASSLGSGRPYGYTF. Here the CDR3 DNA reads TGTGCCAGCAGCTTAGGATCAGGGAGGCCCTATGGCTACACCTTC. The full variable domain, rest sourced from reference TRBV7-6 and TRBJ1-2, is GAGVSQSPRYKVTKRGQDVALRCDPISGHVSLYWYRQALGQGPEFLTYFNYEAQQDKSGLPNDRFSAERPEGSISTLTIQRTEQRDSAMYRCASSLGSGRPYGYTFGSGTRLTVV.

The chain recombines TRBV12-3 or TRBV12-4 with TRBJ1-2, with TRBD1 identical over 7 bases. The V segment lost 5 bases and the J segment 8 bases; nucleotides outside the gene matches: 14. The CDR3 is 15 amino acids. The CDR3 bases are TGTGCCAGCAGTCCCACCGTCGGACAGGTTTTAGGCTACACCTTC. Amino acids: CASSPTVGQVLGYTF.

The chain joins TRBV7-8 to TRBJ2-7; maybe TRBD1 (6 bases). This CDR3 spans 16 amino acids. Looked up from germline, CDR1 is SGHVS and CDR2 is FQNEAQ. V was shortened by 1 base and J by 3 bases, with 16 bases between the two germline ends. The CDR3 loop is CASSLVMGTSLYEQYF. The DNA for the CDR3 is TGTGCCAGCAGCTTAGTGATGGGGACATCCCTCTACGAGCAGTACTTC.

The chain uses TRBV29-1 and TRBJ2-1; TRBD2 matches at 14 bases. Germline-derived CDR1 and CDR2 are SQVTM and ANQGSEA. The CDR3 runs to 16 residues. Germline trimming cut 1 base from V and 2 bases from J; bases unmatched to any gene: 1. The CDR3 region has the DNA TGCAGCGTTGAAGGGACTAGCGGGGGGACCTACAATGAGCAGTTCTTC. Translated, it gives CSVEGTSGGTYNEQFF.

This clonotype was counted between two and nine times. The CDR3 DNA follows: TGTGCCAGCAGCCCGAGGGCCTCTAGCCCTTCCGTCCAGACCCAGTACTTC. Protein sequence: CASSPRASSPSVQTQYF. The J gene is TRBJ2-5, the V gene TRBV9; TRBD2 might be the D (5 bases). Between the trimmed V and J ends, which lost 4 bases and 6 bases, there was a span of 25 bases. Per the germline V gene, CDR1 is SGDLS and CDR2 is YYNGEE. This CDR3 contains 17 residues.